Described below is a single TCR beta chain sequence and its context. These data come from a study of blood T cell repertoires in COVID-19. In the study overall: Sites in the United States, Italy and Spain provided acute and convalescent COVID-19 samples. PBMCs, B-cell-depleted T cells, or T cells provided the cDNA or gDNA that made up the material.

Trimming took off 5 bases at V and 5 bases at J, with 10 bases between the two ends. The CDR3 is made up of 13 amino acids. Germline V gene lookup returns CDR1 ENHRY and CDR2 SYGVKD. Authors' processing steps: Quantification of nucleated cells was approximated via reference gene primer amplification. Assay used: immunoSEQ multiplex PCR; TCRdb lists only in-frame clones, some missing. V, J and clone size are those of that table, while D and trimming were read from the DNA. Of 210,000 or so clones listed, 80% to 90% were seen once; the top ten hold roughly 2.9%. Sequenced: peripheral blood. The origin of this receptor is a man in his forties or fifties with active or convalescent COVID-19. J is TRBJ2-1 and V is TRBV10-3; a possible D gene is TRBD2 (5 bases). Written as DNA, the CDR3 is TGTGCCATCAGTACTAGTGGTGACAATGAGCAGTTCTTC. Encoded protein: CAISTSGDNEQFF.